The present T cell receptor (beta chain) was sequenced within a study of T cells after posttransplantation cyclophosphamide. General study points: Skin or GI-infiltrating T cells shared few TRB sequences with blood.

Method: immunoSEQ multiplex PCR; TCRdb's copy keeps in-frame clones and lacks some. The sample holds about 5,400 clones, around 92% seen once. This CDR3 spans 16 amino acids. V was shortened by 6 bases and J by 1 base, with 19 bases between the two germline ends. CDR1 and CDR2 from the germline V gene are LNHDA and SQIVND (reference sequence). Comment on this clone: What it recognizes is unknown.

Sequenced sample: CD4+ T cells sorted from bone marrow. The receptor was derived from a woman aged 55-70 years in good health, CMV-negative, and a related stem cell transplant donor. The chain is built from TRBV19 and TRBJ2-7; possibly TRBD1 for D (6 bases). CDR3 bases: TGTGCCAGTAGCCCCTCTCTTGGGGGCAGGTCCTACGAGCAGTACTTC. This sequence encodes CASSPSLGGRSYEQYF.